This T cell receptor (beta chain) was documented in a study of human T cells and chemical hapten exposure. Turning to the study itself: Reading of the patch tests, which applied 0.01% DPC to the upper back, occurred at 6 days. Patients were mainly female, each with alopecia areata, totalis or universalis.

Time point of the sample: pre-sensitization, week 0. Documented treatment: therapeutic diphenylcyclopropenone sensitization with weekly scalp DPC. Those who donated were patients with alopecia, 18 to 70 years of age, and suitable for DPC. The V gene end was trimmed by 6 bases and the J gene end by 2 bases; junction bases not matched to a gene: 11. Germline CDR1 and CDR2: DFQATT and SNEGSKA (reference sequence). This CDR3 has 15 amino acids. This clonotype was recorded only once. Methods used by the authors: Samples had a median of 95,638 TCRs, ranging about 20,000 to 690,600. TCRdb re-analysed the RACE reads in MiXCR, keeping a single row per CDR3 protein. None of the V and J calls come from the authors' own analysis; TCRdb made them. The sample includes roughly 100,000 distinct CDR3 sequences, roughly a tenth of them seen just once.

The sample was whole blood, taken in connection with sensitization to the hapten diphenylcyclopropenone (DPC). V gene TRBV20-1 combines with J gene TRBJ2-7; TRBD2 agrees at 9 bases. This sequence originates from a woman aged 40 to 50 with alopecia areata. Some clones in this sample may be carry-over from other donors' samples. CDR3 protein: CSAPTPAGGTYEQYF. The CDR3 DNA follows: TGCAGTGCCCCCACACCCGCGGGGGGGACCTACGAGCAGTACTTC.